These 15 T cell receptor beta chains were all obtained from the same sample, sequenced in a study of T cells in tuberculosis. Produced via immunoSEQ multiplex PCR; TCRdb's table is partial and in-frame only. The sample has 44,000 or so clones, over 90% seen once. The sample comprised PBMCs. These receptors were obtained from a donor aged 10-29 years with latent tuberculosis or without tuberculosis infection.

J is TRBJ1-2 and V is TRBV5-1; TRBD1 aligns across 12 bases. CDR1 is SGHRS, CDR2 YFSETQ, per germline. The CDR3 consists of 13 residues. After removal of 3 bases from V and 6 bases from J, the junction contained 0 bases not matched to a gene. The CDR3 DNA follows: TGCGCCAGCAGCTGGGACAGGGGGCATGGCTACACCTTC. Protein sequence: CASSWDRGHGYTF.

This chain connects TRBV25-1 to TRBJ1-1; 9 bases are shared with TRBD1. The ends lost 6 bases at V and 3 bases at J; junction bases unmatched: 8. This CDR3 comprises 15 residues. Germline V gene data show CDR1 as MGHDK and CDR2 as SYGVNS. The CDR3 DNA reads as TGTGCCAGCAGCCGCTTACAGGGGGCGCACACTGAAGCTTTCTTT. Its translation is CASSRLQGAHTEAFF.

This clone was found once. The V and J genes are TRBV19 and TRBJ2-3; a weak D match, TRBD1 (6 bases). CDR3 length equals 16 residues. Germline-derived CDR1 and CDR2 are LNHDA and SQIVND (reference sequence). The germline V and J ends were trimmed by 4 bases and 1 base, with 15 bases remaining between them. This CDR3 is CASSSGQLLRTDTQYF. DNA for the CDR3: TGTGCCAGTAGTAGCGGACAGTTACTGCGCACAGATACGCAGTATTTT.

The chain couples TRBV5-1 to TRBJ2-7; possible D gene TRBD2, 5 bases. Germline assignment: CDR1 SGHRS and CDR2 YFSETQ. V shed 2 bases and J shed 0 bases, with 15 bases lying between them. The CDR3 covers 16 residues. The chain's CDR3 is CASSFGGSKGSYEQYF. DNA for the CDR3: TGCGCCAGCAGCTTCGGAGGAAGCAAAGGCTCCTACGAGCAGTACTTC.

The chain has TRBV20-1 and TRBJ2-7; TRBD1 agrees at 9 bases. V lost 7 bases and J lost 6; bases outside the gene matches: 4. From germline, CDR1 is DFQATT and CDR2 SNEGSKA (reference sequence). This CDR3 has 11 amino acids. This chain's CDR3 is CSGDRAGEQYF. The CDR3 region has the DNA TGCAGTGGGGACAGGGCTGGCGAGCAGTACTTC.

The V call is TRBV5-8, the J call TRBJ1-1, with a tentative D call TRBD1 (6 bases). CDR3 length: 14 amino acids. Germline CDR1 reads SGHTS; CDR2 reads YDEGEE. Trimming stripped 2 bases from V and 2 bases from J, with 10 bases between. CDR3 loop: CASSLGQRNTEAFF. CDR3 DNA: TGTGCCAGCAGCTTAGGACAGAGAAACACTGAAGCTTTCTTT.

Here the CDR3 DNA reads TGTGCCAGCAGCCCCCATTACTTTACTAGGAGCTCCTACAATGAGCAGTTCTTC. This gives the protein CASSPHYFTRSSYNEQFF. The chain uses TRBV13 and TRBJ2-1; D possibly corresponds to TRBD2 (5 bases). This CDR3 has 18 amino acids. V lost 5 bases and J 0 bases, leaving 20 bases between the germline ends. Per the germline V gene, CDR1 is PRHDT and CDR2 is FYEKMQ (reference sequence).

The rearrangement joins TRBV7-6 to TRBJ2-7; 7 bases are shared with TRBD1. CDR3 size: 14 residues. J was trimmed by 2 bases and V by 0 bases; bases with no gene match: 1. In germline, CDR1 is SGHVS, CDR2 FNYEAQ. CDR3 loop: CASSLAGTAYEQYF. In DNA form, the CDR3 reads TGTGCCAGCAGCTTAGCAGGGACAGCCTACGAGCAGTACTTC.

The gene calls are TRBV28 and TRBJ1-5, with D tentatively TRBD1 (6 bases). The germline CDR1 and CDR2 sequences are MDHEN and SYDVKM. V lost 7 bases to trimming and J lost 3 bases, with 22 bases between them. The CDR3 spans 17 residues. DNA of the CDR3: TGTGCCAGCATTACCTCGGCAGGGGATTTTTTCAATCAGCCCCAGCATTTT. It encodes CASITSAGDFFNQPQHF.

This chain uses TRBV14 with TRBJ2-7, with D possibly TRBD2 on 6 matching bases. CDR1 and CDR2 from the germline V gene are SGHDN and FVKESK. The V end was cut by 1 base, the J end by 6 bases, with 10 bases between. CDR3 size: 13 residues. The CDR3 region is CASSQVYGGEQYF. The CDR3 nucleotides are TGTGCCAGCAGCCAAGTCTACGGGGGCGAGCAGTACTTC.

This clone appeared once. The V and J genes are TRBV11-2 and TRBJ2-7, with 7 bases identical to TRBD1. The V segment lost 2 bases and the J segment 2 bases; nucleotides outside the gene matches: 3. Germline-derived CDR1 and CDR2 are SGHAT and FQNNGV. This CDR3 is 14 amino acids long. The CDR3 spells CASSLITGAYEQYF. CDR3 nucleotide sequence: TGTGCCAGCAGCTTAATAACAGGGGCCTACGAGCAGTACTTC.

Only a few counts were recorded for this clone. The rearrangement joins TRBV29-1 to TRBJ2-2, with D tentatively TRBD1 (5 bases). Trimming left V 7 bases short and J 5 bases short, with 11 bases between. The V gene's germline CDR1 is SQVTM and CDR2 ANQGSEA. This CDR3 spans 12 amino acids. The CDR3 DNA reads as TGCAGCGCGGACAATCGGACCGGGGAGCTGTTTTTT. Translating it yields CSADNRTGELFF.

The chain is built from TRBV11-2 and TRBJ2-1; 9 positions match TRBD2. With 5 bases clipped from V and 14 bases from J, the junction kept 16 bases outside the gene matches. The CDR3 loop spans 15 amino acids. Germline values: CDR1 SGHAT, CDR2 FQNNGV. The CDR3 region is CASSHLAGRPTEEFF. For the CDR3, the DNA is TGTGCCAGCAGCCATCTAGCGGGAAGACCCACGGAGGAGTTCTTC.

The chain carries TRBV30 and TRBJ2-1, with 10 nucleotides matching TRBD2. The junction had 11 bases not matched to a gene; V was cut back by 2 bases and J by 4 bases. The germline V gene encodes CDR1 GTSNPN and CDR2 SVGIG (reference sequence). This CDR3 is 17 amino acids long. The DNA of the CDR3 is TGTGCCTGGAGTCCATTACTAGCGGGAATCCTATACAATGAGCAGTTCTTC. As protein: CAWSPLLAGILYNEQFF.

The DNA for the CDR3 is TGCGCCAGCAGCTGGGGGACTAGCGGGAGGGTGTCGTTGGAGCAGTACTTC. This translates into CASSWGTSGRVSLEQYF. The chain has TRBV5-1 and TRBJ2-7; 16 positions match TRBD2. Germline values: CDR1 SGHRS, CDR2 YFSETQ. V dropped 3 bases and J dropped 7; count of bases not matched to a gene: 10. The CDR3 is 17 residues long.